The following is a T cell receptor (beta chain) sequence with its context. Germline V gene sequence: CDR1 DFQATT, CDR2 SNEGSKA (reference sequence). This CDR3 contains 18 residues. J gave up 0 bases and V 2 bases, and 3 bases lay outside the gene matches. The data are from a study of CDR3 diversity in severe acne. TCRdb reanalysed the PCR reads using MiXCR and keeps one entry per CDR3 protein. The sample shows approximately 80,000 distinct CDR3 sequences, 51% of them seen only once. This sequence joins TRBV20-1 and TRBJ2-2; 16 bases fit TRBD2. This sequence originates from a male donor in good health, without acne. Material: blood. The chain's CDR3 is CSARRGLAGGPNTGELFF. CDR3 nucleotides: TGCAGTGCTAGACGGGGACTAGCGGGAGGGCCGAACACCGGGGAGCTGTTTTTT.